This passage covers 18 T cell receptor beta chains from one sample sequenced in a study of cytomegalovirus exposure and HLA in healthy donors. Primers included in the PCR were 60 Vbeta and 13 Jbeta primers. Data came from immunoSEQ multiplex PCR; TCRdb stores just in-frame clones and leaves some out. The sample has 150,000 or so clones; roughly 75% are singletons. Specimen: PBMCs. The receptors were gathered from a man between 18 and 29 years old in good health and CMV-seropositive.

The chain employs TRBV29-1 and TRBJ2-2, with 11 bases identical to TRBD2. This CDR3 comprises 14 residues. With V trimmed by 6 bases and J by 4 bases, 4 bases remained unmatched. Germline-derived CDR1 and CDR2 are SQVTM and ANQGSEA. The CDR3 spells CSVRLAGITGELFF. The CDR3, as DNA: TGCAGCGTCCGACTAGCGGGAATCACCGGGGAGCTGTTTTTT.

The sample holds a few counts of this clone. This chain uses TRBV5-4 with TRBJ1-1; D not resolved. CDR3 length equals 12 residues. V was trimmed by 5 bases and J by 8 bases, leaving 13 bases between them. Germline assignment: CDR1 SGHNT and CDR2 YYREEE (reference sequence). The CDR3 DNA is TGTGCCAGCAGTTGGGCGGGCTCCGAAGCTTTCTTT. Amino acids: CASSWAGSEAFF.

In nucleotides, the CDR3 is TGTGCCAGCAGAAAAGGACTAGCGGGGGCCTCCTACAATGAGCAGTTCTTC. It encodes CASRKGLAGASYNEQFF. The rearrangement joins TRBV28 to TRBJ2-1, with TRBD2 matching over 13 bases. The CDR3 sequence is 17 residues long. Per the germline V gene, CDR1 is MDHEN and CDR2 is SYDVKM. With 6 bases clipped from V and 0 bases from J, the junction kept 5 bases outside the gene matches.

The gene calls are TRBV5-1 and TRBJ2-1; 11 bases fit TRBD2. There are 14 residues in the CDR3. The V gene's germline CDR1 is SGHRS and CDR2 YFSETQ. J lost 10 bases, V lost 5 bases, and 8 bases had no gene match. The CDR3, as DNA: TGCGCCAGCAGGAGGGGGACTAGCGGACCAGAGCAGTTCTTC. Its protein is CASRRGTSGPEQFF.

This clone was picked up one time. CDR3 nucleotide sequence: TGTGCTAGTAACAGGGACAATTCACCCCTCCACTTT. Translating it yields CASNRDNSPLHF. The J gene is TRBJ1-6, the V gene TRBV12-5, with D possibly matching TRBD1 (6 bases). The V gene's germline CDR1 is LGHNT and CDR2 FRNRAP. The CDR3 loop spans 12 amino acids. V lost 8 bases and J lost 7, with 9 bases in between.

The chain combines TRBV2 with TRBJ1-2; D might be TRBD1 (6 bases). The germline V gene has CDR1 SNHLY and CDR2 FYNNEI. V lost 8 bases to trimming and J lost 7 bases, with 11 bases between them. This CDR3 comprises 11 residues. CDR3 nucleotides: TGTGCCAGCCGTCCAGGGGCTGGCTACACCTTC. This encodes CASRPGAGYTF.

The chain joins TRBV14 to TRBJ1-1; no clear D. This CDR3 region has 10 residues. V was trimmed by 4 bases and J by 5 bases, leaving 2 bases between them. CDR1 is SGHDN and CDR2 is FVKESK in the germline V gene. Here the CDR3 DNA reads TGTGCCAGCAGCCCGACTGAAGCTTTCTTT. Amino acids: CASSPTEAFF.

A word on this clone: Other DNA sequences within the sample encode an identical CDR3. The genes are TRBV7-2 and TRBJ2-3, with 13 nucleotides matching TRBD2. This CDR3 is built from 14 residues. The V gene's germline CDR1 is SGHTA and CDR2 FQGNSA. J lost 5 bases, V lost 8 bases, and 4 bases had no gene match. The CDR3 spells CASRGLAGRDTQYF. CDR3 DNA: TGTGCCAGCCGGGGACTAGCGGGGCGAGATACGCAGTATTTT.

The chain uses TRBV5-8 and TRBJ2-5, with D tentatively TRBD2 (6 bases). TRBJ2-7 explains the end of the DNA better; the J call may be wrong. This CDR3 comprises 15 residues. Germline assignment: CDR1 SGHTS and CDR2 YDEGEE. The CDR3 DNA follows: TGTGCCAGCAGCTTGGCCGGGGGTACCACCTACGAGCAGTACTTC. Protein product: CASSLAGGTTYEQYF.

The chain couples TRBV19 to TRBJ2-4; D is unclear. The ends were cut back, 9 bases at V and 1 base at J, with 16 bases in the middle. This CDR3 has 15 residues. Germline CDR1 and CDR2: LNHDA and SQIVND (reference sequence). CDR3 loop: CASRLSALAKNIQYF. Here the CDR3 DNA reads TGTGCCAGCCGACTGAGTGCCTTGGCCAAAAACATTCAGTACTTC.

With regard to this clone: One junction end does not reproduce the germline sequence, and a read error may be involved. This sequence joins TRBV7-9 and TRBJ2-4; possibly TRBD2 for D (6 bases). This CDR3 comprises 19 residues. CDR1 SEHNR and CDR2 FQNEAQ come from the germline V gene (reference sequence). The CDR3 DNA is TGTTCCAGCAGCCCCGTCGGGGGAACCTCTTCTATAGCCAGAAACATTCAGTACTTC. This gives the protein CSSSPVGGTSSIARNIQYF.

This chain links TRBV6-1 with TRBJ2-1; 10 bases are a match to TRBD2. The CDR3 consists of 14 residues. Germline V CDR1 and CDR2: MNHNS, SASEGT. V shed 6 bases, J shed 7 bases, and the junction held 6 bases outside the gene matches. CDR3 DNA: TGTGCCAGCAGCTTAGCGGGAGGTTGGAATGAGCAGTTCTTC. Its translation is CASSLAGGWNEQFF.

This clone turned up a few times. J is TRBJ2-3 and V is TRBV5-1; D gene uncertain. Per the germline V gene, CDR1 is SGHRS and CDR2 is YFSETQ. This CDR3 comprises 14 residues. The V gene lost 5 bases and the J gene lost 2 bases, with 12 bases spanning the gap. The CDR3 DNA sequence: TGCGCCAGCAGATCCCCAGCGCCCACAGATACGCAGTATTTT. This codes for CASRSPAPTDTQYF.

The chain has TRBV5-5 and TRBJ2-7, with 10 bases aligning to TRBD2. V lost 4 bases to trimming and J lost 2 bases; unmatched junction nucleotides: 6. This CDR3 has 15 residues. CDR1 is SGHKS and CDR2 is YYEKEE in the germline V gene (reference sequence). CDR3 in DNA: TGTGCCAGCAGCCATTACCTAGCGGGAGCCTACGAGCAGTACTTC. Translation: CASSHYLAGAYEQYF. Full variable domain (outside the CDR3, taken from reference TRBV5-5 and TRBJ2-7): DAGVTQSPTHLIKTRGQQVTLRCSPISGHKSVSWYQQVLGQGPQFIFQYYEKEERGRGNFPDRFSARQFPNYSSELNVNALLLGDSALYLCASSHYLAGAYEQYFGPGTRLTVT.

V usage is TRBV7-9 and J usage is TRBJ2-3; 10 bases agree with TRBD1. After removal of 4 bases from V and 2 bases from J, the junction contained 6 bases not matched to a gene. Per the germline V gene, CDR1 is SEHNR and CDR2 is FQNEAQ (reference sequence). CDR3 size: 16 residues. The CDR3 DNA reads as TGTGCCAGCAGCTCCGACAGGGGGCGTCTCACAGATACGCAGTATTTT. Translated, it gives CASSSDRGRLTDTQYF.

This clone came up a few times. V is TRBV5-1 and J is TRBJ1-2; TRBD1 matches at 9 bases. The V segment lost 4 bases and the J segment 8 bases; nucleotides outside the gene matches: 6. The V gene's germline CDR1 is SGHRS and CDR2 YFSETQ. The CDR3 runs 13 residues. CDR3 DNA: TGCGCCAGCAGCAAGGGACAGGGAGGCGGCTACACCTTC. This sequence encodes CASSKGQGGGYTF.

CDR3 loop: CASSPVLGQQETQYF. The CDR3 DNA sequence: TGCGCCAGCAGCCCGGTTTTGGGACAGCAAGAGACCCAGTACTTC. V usage is TRBV5-1 and J usage is TRBJ2-5, with TRBD1 matching over 7 bases. Germline assignment: CDR1 SGHRS and CDR2 YFSETQ. Trimming at V came to 4 bases and at J to 2 bases, leaving 8 bases not matched to a gene. This CDR3 has 15 amino acids. Together with reference TRBV5-1 and TRBJ2-5, the CDR3 gives the full variable domain: KAGVTQTPRYLIKTRGQQVTLSCSPISGHRSVSWYQQTPGQGLQFLFEYFSETQRNKGNFPGRFSGRQFSNSRSEMNVSTLELGDSALYLCASSPVLGQQETQYFGPGTRLLVL.

The CDR3 coding sequence is TGTGCCACAGGGTCGGGAGTCTTTAACGAGCAGTACTTC. Translation: CATGSGVFNEQYF. V usage is TRBV27 and J usage is TRBJ2-7; possibly TRBD2 for D (6 bases). This CDR3 is built from 13 residues. V lost 10 bases and J 5 bases, leaving 18 bases between the germline ends. Germline lookup yields CDR1 MNHEY and CDR2 SMNVEV (reference sequence).